Each of the 21 T cell receptor beta chains below was sequenced from the same sample in a study of cytomegalovirus exposure and HLA in healthy donors. Profiled with immunoSEQ multiplex PCR; TCRdb holds only in-frame clones, not every one. In the table there are roughly 330,000 clones, about 85% of which are singletons. Source material: PBMCs. The receptor source for this set is a woman aged 25 to 39 in good health and CMV-seropositive.

The chain joins TRBV18 to TRBJ2-1, with TRBD2 as a possible D gene (6 bases). CDR1 KGHSH and CDR2 LQKENI come from the germline V gene. The germline V and J ends were trimmed by 3 bases and 7 bases, with 13 bases remaining between them. CDR3 length equals 14 residues. CDR3: CASSPRDSPNEQFF. CDR3 in DNA: TGTGCCAGCTCACCCCGGGACTCTCCAAATGAGCAGTTCTTC.

V is TRBV18 and J is TRBJ2-7, with 7 bases matching TRBD2. V was clipped by 1 base and J by 2 bases; unmatched bases: 5. Germline V gene sequence: CDR1 KGHSH, CDR2 LQKENI. The CDR3 runs 15 residues. This CDR3 reads CASSPRRESTYEQYF. The CDR3 coding sequence is TGTGCCAGCTCACCACGGCGGGAGTCCACCTACGAGCAGTACTTC.

J is TRBJ2-2 and V is TRBV6-1; D gene unclear. The germline V gene has CDR1 MNHNS and CDR2 SASEGT. V gave up 2 bases and J gave up 8 bases, with 9 bases separating them. This CDR3 contains 13 residues. CDR3 sequence: CASSEMVGGELFF. The CDR3 DNA reads TGTGCCAGCAGTGAAATGGTTGGGGGGGAGCTGTTTTTT.

The V call is TRBV6-5, the J call TRBJ1-1; maybe TRBD1 (5 bases). The CDR3 runs 13 residues. Trimming shortened V by 6 bases and J by 7 bases, and 15 bases separated the two germline ends. Germline lookup yields CDR1 MNHEY and CDR2 SVGAGI. Here the CDR3 DNA reads TGTGCCAGCAGAGGAGACAGCCCTAATGAAGCTTTCTTT. Translation: CASRGDSPNEAFF.

This clone showed up just once. This chain joins TRBV2 and TRBJ2-1, with a weak D call TRBD2 (5 bases). The CDR3 runs to 12 residues. Trimming stripped 10 bases from V and 6 bases from J, with 13 bases between. In germline, CDR1 is SNHLY, CDR2 FYNNEI. The CDR3 protein is CAILATSNEQFF. DNA for the CDR3: TGTGCCATCTTAGCGACGTCCAATGAGCAGTTCTTC.

This chain connects TRBV13 to TRBJ2-5; 9 bases agree with TRBD1. Trimming cost V 0 bases and J 6 bases; bases outside gene matches: 11. CDR1 and CDR2 (germline): PRHDT, FYEKMQ (reference sequence). The CDR3 is made up of 17 amino acids. DNA of the CDR3: TGTGCCAGCAGCTTAGGGGGACAGGGATTAAGCAAGAAGACCCAGTACTTC. Residues: CASSLGGQGLSKKTQYF.

With regard to this clone: This CDR3 is also generated by other DNA sequences in the sample. The rearrangement joins TRBV27 to TRBJ2-7; tentatively, D is TRBD2 (7 bases). V shed 3 bases and J shed 3 bases, with 12 bases lying between them. The CDR3 contains 14 residues. Germline CDR1 MNHEY, CDR2 SMNVEV (reference sequence). In nucleotides, the CDR3 is TGTGCCAGCAGTTTCGCGGGGGCCAACTACGAGCAGTACTTC. It is translated as CASSFAGANYEQYF.

This clone occurred once. The chain uses TRBV9 and TRBJ1-1, with 8 bases matching TRBD1. Germline CDR1 SGDLS, CDR2 YYNGEE. The J segment lost 4 bases and the V segment lost 2 bases, leaving 1 base of the junction unmatched. The CDR3 is 13 amino acids. The CDR3 loop is CASSVTGATEAFF. The CDR3 DNA reads as TGTGCCAGCAGCGTGACAGGGGCCACTGAAGCTTTCTTT.

This clone was seen just once. This chain joins TRBV15 and TRBJ1-4; the D gene is possibly TRBD1 (6 bases). Germline loops: CDR1 LNHNV, CDR2 YYDKDF (reference sequence). The CDR3 consists of 14 residues. V shed 5 bases and J shed 7 bases, with 14 bases lying between them. CDR3 region: CATSGGGRREKLFF. The CDR3 nucleotides are TGTGCCACCAGCGGCGGGGGCCGGCGTGAAAAACTGTTTTTT.

The chain combines TRBV18 with TRBJ1-2; no reliable D call. Germline values: CDR1 KGHSH, CDR2 LQKENI. Trimming cost V 1 base and J 3 bases, with 24 bases left between them. This CDR3 contains 19 residues. Written as DNA, the CDR3 is TGTGCCAGCTCACCACTCCCCCCGAGCCAGCAAGCGGGAGACTATGGCTACACCTTC. It specifies CASSPLPPSQQAGDYGYTF.

J is TRBJ1-6 and V is TRBV9; the match to TRBD1 covers 7 bases. V was pared by 4 bases and J by 9 bases, with 19 bases of the junction left unmatched. From germline, CDR1 is SGDLS and CDR2 YYNGEE. The CDR3 has 18 amino acids. The CDR3 nucleotides read TGTGCCAGCAGCTCAGCCGGACAGGCTTCATATGAAGCTTCACCCCTCCACTTT. This encodes CASSSAGQASYEASPLHF.

This chain uses TRBV4-3 with TRBJ1-1, with D perhaps matching TRBD1 (6 bases). This CDR3 has 15 residues. V was pared by 1 base and J by 0 bases, with 9 bases between. Germline-derived CDR1 and CDR2 are LGHNA and YSLEER. The CDR3 region is CASSQGQAVNTEAFF. CDR3 nucleotide sequence: TGCGCCAGCAGCCAAGGACAGGCAGTGAACACTGAAGCTTTCTTT.

This sequence joins TRBV2 and TRBJ2-1; a possible D gene is TRBD2 (6 bases). Trimming cost V 6 bases and J 12 bases, with 18 bases left between them. This CDR3 is 13 amino acids long. Per the germline V gene, CDR1 is SNHLY and CDR2 is FYNNEI. In nucleotides, the CDR3 is TGTGCCAGCAGCGCGGAGGGCCGGGGGACGCAGTTCTTC. This sequence encodes CASSAEGRGTQFF.

V gene TRBV29-1 combines with J gene TRBJ2-5, with D possibly being TRBD2 (5 bases). Trimming cost V 4 bases and J 0 bases, with 9 bases left between them. CDR1 and CDR2 (germline): SQVTM, ANQGSEA. The CDR3 totals 13 residues. CDR3 region: CSVADFYQETQYF. The DNA for the CDR3 is TGCAGCGTTGCGGACTTCTACCAAGAGACCCAGTACTTC.

The chain is built from TRBV27 and TRBJ2-1, with 8 bases lining up with TRBD1. This CDR3 has 14 amino acids. The germline CDR1 and CDR2 sequences are MNHEY and SMNVEV (reference sequence). V trimming: 6 bases; J trimming: 5 bases; junction bases outside the gene matches: 6. The CDR3 coding sequence is TGTGCCAGCAGACGGCCGGGACAGGACAATGAGCAGTTCTTC. It encodes CASRRPGQDNEQFF.

The sample holds one count of this clone. This chain links TRBV7-2 with TRBJ1-1; D is undetermined. The CDR3 has 15 residues. Trimming removed 1 base from V and 0 bases from J, with 9 bases in between. Germline values: CDR1 SGHTA, CDR2 FQGNSA. Here the CDR3 reads CASSLERRLNTEAFF. DNA of the CDR3: TGTGCCAGCAGCTTAGAAAGGCGGTTGAACACTGAAGCTTTCTTT. Together with reference TRBV7-2 and TRBJ1-1, the CDR3 gives the full variable domain: GAGVSQSPSNKVTEKGKDVELRCDPISGHTALYWYRQSLGQGLEFLIYFQGNSAPDKSGLPSDRFSAERTGGSVSTLTIQRTQQEDSAVYLCASSLERRLNTEAFFGQGTRLTVV.

This chain connects TRBV30 to TRBJ1-1; a possible D gene is TRBD1 (5 bases). V was cut by 0 bases and J by 8 bases, with 22 bases left in between. CDR1 is GTSNPN, CDR2 SVGIG, per germline (reference sequence). The CDR3 consists of 16 residues. The DNA of the CDR3 is TGTGCCTGGAGTGTCCTGTCCCGGGGCCGCGACCCAGAAGCTTTCTTT. The encoded protein is CAWSVLSRGRDPEAFF. Variable domain in full (rest from reference TRBV30 and TRBJ1-1): SQTIHQWPATLVQPVGSPLSLECTVEGTSNPNLYWYRQAAGRGLQLLFYSVGIGQISSEVPQNLSASRPQDRQFILSSKKLLLSDSGFYLCAWSVLSRGRDPEAFFGQGTRLTVV.

The V and J genes are TRBV19 and TRBJ2-5, with D perhaps TRBD1 (6 bases). CDR1 and CDR2 from the germline V gene are LNHDA and SQIVND (reference sequence). V lost 3 bases to trimming and J lost 2 bases, with 10 bases between them. This CDR3 contains 14 residues. The CDR3: CASSIGTPQETQYF. The CDR3 DNA follows: TGTGCCAGTAGTATCGGGACACCTCAAGAGACCCAGTACTTC.

This chain uses TRBV9 with TRBJ1-1; a possible D gene is TRBD1 (5 bases). V was trimmed by 7 bases and J by 6 bases, leaving 13 bases between them. From germline, CDR1 is SGDLS and CDR2 YYNGEE. The CDR3 runs to 12 residues. The CDR3: CASYQGTSEAFF. In DNA form, the CDR3 reads TGTGCCAGCTATCAGGGAACGTCTGAAGCTTTCTTT.

This chain connects TRBV9 to TRBJ2-3; 11 nucleotides align to TRBD2. The V and J ends lost 4 bases and 7 bases, in that order; junction bases with no gene match: 8. The CDR3 sequence is 15 residues long. The V gene's germline CDR1 is SGDLS and CDR2 YYNGEE. The CDR3 nucleotides read TGTGCCAGCAGCTTACCGACTAGCGGGATAAATACGCAGTATTTT. Its translation is CASSLPTSGINTQYF.

This chain uses TRBV27 with TRBJ2-5, with D maybe TRBD2 (5 bases). The CDR3 covers 15 residues. CDR1 is MNHEY, CDR2 SMNVEV, per germline (reference sequence). V lost 4 bases and J lost 1, with 13 bases in between. The CDR3 sequence is CASSSVRETQETQYF. CDR3 coding DNA: TGTGCCAGCAGTTCCGTAAGGGAGACCCAAGAGACCCAGTACTTC.